A selection of T cell receptor beta chains follows, all from one sample in a study of vaccination and CD4 T cells after COVID-19. Each CDR3 protein is one row after TCRdb ran MiXCR on the PCR reads. The sample gives around 18,000 distinct CDR3 sequences, around two fifths of which show up once; around 11% is in the top ten. These receptors have no known antigen. What was sequenced was CD4+ T cells from blood, cultured in vitro. The origin of the receptors is a human donor who had recovered from COVID-19. CDR3s include the opening cysteine and the closing phenylalanine or tryptophan. Size is omitted from some rows. Given values are once, few, many or a class for expanded clones.

>-|TRBJ2-3|TRBV4-1
CASSQDAGPGSTDTQYF
>few|TRBJ2-7|TRBV27
CASSQDGSDLYEQYF
>-|TRBJ1-1|TRBV19
CASSIPGGTEAFF
>-|TRBJ2-5|TRBV7-2
CASSLGYGGETQYF
>few|TRBJ1-5|TRBV7-2
CASSTVTDQPQHF
>-|TRBJ2-5|TRBV7-9
CASSNKIWDREETQYF
>few|TRBJ2-3|TRBV7-3
CASSKSGRGDTQYF
>-|TRBJ2-1|TRBV6-1
CASSENWRPNEQFF
>-|TRBJ2-7|TRBV20-1
CSATTSGIGVDEQYF
>-|TRBJ2-7|TRBV10-1
CASSLERLGTEQYF
>few|TRBJ2-2|TRBV6-5
CASSYISGLAAFGELFF
>few|TRBJ2-1|TRBV6-5
CASSYSQTTPGQGYNEQFF
>-|TRBJ1-4|TRBV6-1
CASSRVPGEKLFF
>-|TRBJ2-1|TRBV12-3/TRBV12-4
CASSLDRVVGSYNEQFF
>-|TRBJ2-2|TRBV7-7
CASSLAPAGDGTGELFF
>-|TRBJ1-2|TRBV30
CACGDRVYGYTF
>-|TRBJ1-2|TRBV7-3
CASSLTSQGYGYTF
>few|TRBJ2-1|TRBV7-8
CASSLDRVKLGNEQFF
>-|TRBJ1-1|TRBV2
CASTRQGKNTEAFF
>few|TRBJ1-2|TRBV5-4
CASSLDARGGYGYTF
>few|TRBJ2-3|TRBV6-1
CASSPPGLGAADTQYF
>-|TRBJ1-5|TRBV20-1
CSAADMAGLNQPQHF
>-|TRBJ2-5|TRBV20-1
CSANSGTFGTQYF
>medium-sized|TRBJ1-5|TRBV20-1
CSARGIGGAGQPQHF
>few|TRBJ2-1|TRBV7-3
CASSPGSYLLFF
>-|TRBJ2-2|TRBV5-4
CASSLSGRLTGELFF
>medium-sized|TRBJ1-1|TRBV7-9
CASSRSVGAGGRTEAFF
>-|TRBJ2-1|TRBV24-1
CATSDSGTSGSVSKEQFF
>-|TRBJ1-1|TRBV20-1
CSARVFLELNTEAFF
>few|TRBJ2-7|TRBV2
CASSDLGATYEQYF
>-|TRBJ1-5|TRBV4-1
CASSPQLAGVGQPQHF
>-|TRBJ2-1|TRBV20-1
CSALGTGYNEQFF
>few|TRBJ2-5|TRBV27
CASSLGTSLETQYF
>-|TRBJ2-6|TRBV6-1
CASSHRSHSGANVLTF
>-|TRBJ2-7|TRBV2
CASKPSGRGEQYF
>-|TRBJ2-1|TRBV2
CASNMWSSYNEQFF
>-|TRBJ1-2|TRBV28
CASRDKMGVWSYTF
>-|TRBJ2-1|TRBV11-2
CASSQANEQFF
>once|TRBJ2-7|TRBV25-1
CASSSPPGQVSYEQYF
>-|TRBJ2-7|TRBV20-1
CSANHRSSGSYEQYF
>-|TRBJ1-6|TRBV6-1
CAIGQEYNSPLHF
>-|TRBJ2-7|TRBV20-1
CSARGFGREVTRSYEQYF
>-|TRBJ1-5|TRBV2
CASSTGRSNQPQHF
>-|TRBJ2-6|TRBV28
CASSSRKGDLSGANVLTF
>few|TRBJ1-6|TRBV6-1
CASRRSYNSPLHF
>few|TRBJ1-5|TRBV2
CASGQYRVGNQPQHF